This T cell receptor (beta chain) was sequenced in a study of blood T cell repertoires in COVID-19. On the study more broadly: Symptom resolution, clearance, or two negative PCRs marked the recovered donors of Cohort 3.

CDR3 length: 17 residues. With 1 base removed from V and 2 bases from J, the gap between germline ends came to 15 bases. From germline, CDR1 is MGHRA and CDR2 YSYEKL. This clone was seen just once. Per the authors' pipeline: Reference gene primer amplification gave nucleated cell count estimates. Sequenced by immunoSEQ multiplex PCR; TCRdb stores in-frame clones only, minus some. The V and J calls and clone size come from that table; D and trimming were worked out from the DNA. The sample lists approximately 190,000 clones, about 88% seen once, with 20% to 25% in the top ten. The sequenced sample was PBMCs or T cells enriched from blood (not recorded which). The sequence was obtained from a woman aged 40 to 50 in a cohort exposed to, infected with or recovered from COVID-19 (not recorded which). J is TRBJ1-3 and V is TRBV4-1; possible D gene TRBD1, 6 bases. CDR3 sequence: CASSQVSGGDPGNTIYF. In DNA form, the CDR3 reads TGCGCCAGCAGCCAAGTGAGCGGGGGCGACCCTGGAAACACCATATATTTT.